This T cell receptor (beta chain) came from a study of T-cell reconstitution after alpha-beta-depleted transplantation in children. From germline, CDR1 is SGHTA and CDR2 FQGTGA. V lost 6 bases and J lost 11; bases outside the gene matches: 10. The CDR3 loop spans 14 amino acids. Unique molecular identifiers tagged the TCRbeta library. MiXCR, run by TCRdb on the PCR reads, gives a single entry per CDR3 protein. Of approximately 500,000 distinct CDR3 sequences in the sample, about a quarter were seen once. This clonotype has just a few counts. As yet, its antigen is unknown. Overall study findings and caveats: Where alpha-beta T cells came from about two months after transplant was reportedly several hundred expanded graft clones.

Sequenced here: PBMCs, sampled before TCRalphabeta/CD19-depleted stem cell transplant. This sequence joins TRBV7-3 and TRBJ2-1, with 10 bases aligning to TRBD2. The source of this sequence is a boy under two years old with Wiskott-Aldrich syndrome, due to receive a stem cell transplant. This chain's CDR3 is CASSSSGSSPKQFF. The CDR3 nucleotides read TGTGCCAGCAGTTCTAGCGGGAGTTCCCCAAAGCAGTTCTTC.